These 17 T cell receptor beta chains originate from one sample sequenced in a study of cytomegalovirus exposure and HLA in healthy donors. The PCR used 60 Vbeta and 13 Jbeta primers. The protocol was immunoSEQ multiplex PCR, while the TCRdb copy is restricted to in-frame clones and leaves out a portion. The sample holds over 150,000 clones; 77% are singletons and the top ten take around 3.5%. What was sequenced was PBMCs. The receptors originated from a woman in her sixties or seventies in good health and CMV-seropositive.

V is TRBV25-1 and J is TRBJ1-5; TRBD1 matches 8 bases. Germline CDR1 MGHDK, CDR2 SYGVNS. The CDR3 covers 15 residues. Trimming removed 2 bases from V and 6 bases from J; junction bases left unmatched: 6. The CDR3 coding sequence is TGTGCCAGCAGTGAAGCAGGGGGCGCGGGTCAGCCCCAGCATTTT. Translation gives CASSEAGGAGQPQHF.

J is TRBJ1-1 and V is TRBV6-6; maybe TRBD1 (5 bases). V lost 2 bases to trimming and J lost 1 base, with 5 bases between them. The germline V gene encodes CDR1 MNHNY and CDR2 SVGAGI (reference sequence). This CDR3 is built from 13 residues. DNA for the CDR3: TGTGCCAGCAGTTACCAGGGGAACACTGAAGCTTTCTTT. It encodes CASSYQGNTEAFF.

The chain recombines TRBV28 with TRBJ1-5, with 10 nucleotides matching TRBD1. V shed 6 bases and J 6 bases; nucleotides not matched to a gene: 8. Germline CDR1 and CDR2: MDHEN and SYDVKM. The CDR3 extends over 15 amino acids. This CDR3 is CASRTPGQGSQPQHF. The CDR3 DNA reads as TGTGCCAGCAGAACTCCGGGACAGGGGAGTCAGCCCCAGCATTTT.

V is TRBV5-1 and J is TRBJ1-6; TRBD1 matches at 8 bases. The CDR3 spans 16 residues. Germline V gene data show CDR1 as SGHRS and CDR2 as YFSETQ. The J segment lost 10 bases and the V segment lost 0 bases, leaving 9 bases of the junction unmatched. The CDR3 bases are TGCGCCAGCAGCTTGGGTGGGGGGACAGGTTCGTCACCCCTCCACTTT. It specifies CASSLGGGTGSSPLHF.

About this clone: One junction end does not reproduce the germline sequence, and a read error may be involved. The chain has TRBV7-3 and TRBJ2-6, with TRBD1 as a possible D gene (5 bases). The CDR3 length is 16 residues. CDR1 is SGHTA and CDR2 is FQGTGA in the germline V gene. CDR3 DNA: TGTGCCAGCAGCCCCTCGGCAGGAACTGGGGCCAACGGCCTGACTTTC. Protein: CASSPSAGTGANGLTF.

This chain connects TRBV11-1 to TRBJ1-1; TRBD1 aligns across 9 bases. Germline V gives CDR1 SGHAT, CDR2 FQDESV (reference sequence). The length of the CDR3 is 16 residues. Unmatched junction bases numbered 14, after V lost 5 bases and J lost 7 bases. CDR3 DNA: TGTGCCAGCAGCCTTACCGGGACAGGGAAGTCGAATGAAGCTTTCTTT. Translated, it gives CASSLTGTGKSNEAFF.

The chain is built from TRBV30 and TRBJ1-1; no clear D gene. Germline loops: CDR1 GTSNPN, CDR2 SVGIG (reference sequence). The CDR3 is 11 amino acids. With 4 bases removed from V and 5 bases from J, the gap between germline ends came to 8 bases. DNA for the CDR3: TGTGCCTGGACCCCGTCGACTGAAGCTTTCTTT. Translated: CAWTPSTEAFF.

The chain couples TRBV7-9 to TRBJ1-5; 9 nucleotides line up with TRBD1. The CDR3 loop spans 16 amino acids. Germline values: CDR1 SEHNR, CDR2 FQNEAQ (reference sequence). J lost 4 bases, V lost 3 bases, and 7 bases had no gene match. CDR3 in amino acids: CASSLEGQGGNQPQHF. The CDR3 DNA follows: TGTGCCAGCAGCTTGGAGGGACAGGGTGGGAATCAGCCCCAGCATTTT.

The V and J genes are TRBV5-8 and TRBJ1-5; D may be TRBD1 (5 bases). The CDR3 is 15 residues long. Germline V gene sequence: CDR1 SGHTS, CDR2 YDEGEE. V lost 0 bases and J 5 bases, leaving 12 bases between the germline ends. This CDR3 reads CASSLGWGGHQPQHF. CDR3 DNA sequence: TGTGCCAGCAGCTTGGGTTGGGGGGGACATCAGCCCCAGCATTTT.

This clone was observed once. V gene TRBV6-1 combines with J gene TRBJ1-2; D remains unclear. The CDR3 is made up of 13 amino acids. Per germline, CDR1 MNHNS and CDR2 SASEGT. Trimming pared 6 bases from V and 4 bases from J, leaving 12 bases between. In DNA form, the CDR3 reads TGTGCCAGCAGCCCGCTGGGCAGCTATGGCTACACCTTC. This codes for CASSPLGSYGYTF.

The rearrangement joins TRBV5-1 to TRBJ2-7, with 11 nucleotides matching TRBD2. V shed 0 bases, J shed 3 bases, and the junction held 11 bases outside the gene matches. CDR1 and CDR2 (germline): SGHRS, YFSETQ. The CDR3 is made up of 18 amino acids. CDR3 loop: CASSLVASLGTSGYEQYF. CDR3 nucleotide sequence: TGCGCCAGCAGCTTGGTCGCGTCGCTCGGGACTAGCGGCTACGAGCAGTACTTC. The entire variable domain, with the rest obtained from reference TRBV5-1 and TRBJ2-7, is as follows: KAGVTQTPRYLIKTRGQQVTLSCSPISGHRSVSWYQQTPGQGLQFLFEYFSETQRNKGNFPGRFSGRQFSNSRSEMNVSTLELGDSALYLCASSLVASLGTSGYEQYFGPGTRLTVT.

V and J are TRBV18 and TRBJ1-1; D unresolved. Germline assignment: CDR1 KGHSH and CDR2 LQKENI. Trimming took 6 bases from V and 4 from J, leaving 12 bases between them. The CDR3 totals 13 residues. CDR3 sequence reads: CASSGNEVTEAFF. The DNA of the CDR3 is TGTGCCAGCTCCGGTAATGAGGTCACTGAAGCTTTCTTT.

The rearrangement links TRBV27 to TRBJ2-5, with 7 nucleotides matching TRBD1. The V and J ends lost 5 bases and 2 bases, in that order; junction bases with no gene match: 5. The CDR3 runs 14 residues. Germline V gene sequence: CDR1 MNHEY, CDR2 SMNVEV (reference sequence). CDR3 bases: TGTGCCAGCAGTAAGGGACAGCAGCAAGAGACCCAGTACTTC. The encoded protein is CASSKGQQQETQYF.

As DNA, the CDR3 is TGTGCCAGCAGCTTAGGGGCAGGGTCGACGTACGAGCAGTACTTC. Translation: CASSLGAGSTYEQYF. This chain uses TRBV11-3 with TRBJ2-7; D might be TRBD1 (5 bases). Deletions cut 1 base from V and 4 bases from J, with 14 bases between. Germline-derived CDR1 and CDR2 are SGHNT and YENEEA. The CDR3 is 15 amino acids.

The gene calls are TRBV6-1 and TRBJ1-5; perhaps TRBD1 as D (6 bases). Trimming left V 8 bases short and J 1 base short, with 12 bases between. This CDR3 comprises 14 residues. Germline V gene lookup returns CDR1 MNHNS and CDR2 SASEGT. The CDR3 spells CASRRTVSNQPQHF. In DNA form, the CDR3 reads TGTGCCAGCCGGAGGACAGTCAGCAATCAGCCCCAGCATTTT.

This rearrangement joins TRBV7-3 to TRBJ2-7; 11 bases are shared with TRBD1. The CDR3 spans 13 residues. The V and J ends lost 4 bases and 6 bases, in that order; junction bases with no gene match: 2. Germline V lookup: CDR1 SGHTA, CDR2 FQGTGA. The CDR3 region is CASSSGTGGEQYF. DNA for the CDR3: TGTGCCAGCAGCTCCGGGACAGGGGGCGAGCAGTACTTC.

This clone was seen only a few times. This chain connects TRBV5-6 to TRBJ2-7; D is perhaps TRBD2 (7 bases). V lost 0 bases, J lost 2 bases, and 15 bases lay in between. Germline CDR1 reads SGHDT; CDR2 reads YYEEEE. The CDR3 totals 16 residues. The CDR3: CASSLVGGGGTYEQYF. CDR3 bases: TGTGCCAGCAGCTTGGTGGGCGGCGGGGGCACCTACGAGCAGTACTTC. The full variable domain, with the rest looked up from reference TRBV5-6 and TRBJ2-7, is DAGVTQSPTHLIKTRGQQVTLRCSPKSGHDTVSWYQQALGQGPQFIFQYYEEEERQRGNFPDRFSGHQFPNYSSELNVNALLLGDSALYLCASSLVGGGGTYEQYFGPGTRLTVT.